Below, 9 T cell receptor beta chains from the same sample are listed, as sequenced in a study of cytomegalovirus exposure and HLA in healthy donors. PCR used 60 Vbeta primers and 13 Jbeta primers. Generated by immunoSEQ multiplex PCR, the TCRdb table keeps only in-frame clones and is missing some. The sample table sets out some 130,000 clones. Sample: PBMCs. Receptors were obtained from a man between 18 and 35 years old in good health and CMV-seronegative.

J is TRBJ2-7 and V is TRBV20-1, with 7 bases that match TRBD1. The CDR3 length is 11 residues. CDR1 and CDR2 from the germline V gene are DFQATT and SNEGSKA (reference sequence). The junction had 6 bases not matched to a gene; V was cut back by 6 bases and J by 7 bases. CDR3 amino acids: CSAPDRAEQYF. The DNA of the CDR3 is TGCAGTGCACCCGACAGGGCTGAGCAGTACTTC.

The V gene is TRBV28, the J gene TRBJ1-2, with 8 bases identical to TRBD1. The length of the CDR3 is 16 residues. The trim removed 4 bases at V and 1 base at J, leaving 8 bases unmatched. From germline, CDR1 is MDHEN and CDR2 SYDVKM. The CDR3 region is CASSSPPGQVNYGYTF. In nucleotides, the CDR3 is TGTGCCAGCAGTTCTCCCCCGGGACAGGTTAACTATGGCTACACCTTC.

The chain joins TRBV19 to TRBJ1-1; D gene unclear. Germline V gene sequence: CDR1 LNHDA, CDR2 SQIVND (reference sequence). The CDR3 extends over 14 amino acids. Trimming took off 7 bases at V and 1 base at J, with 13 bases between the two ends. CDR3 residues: CASMLGRGNTEAFF. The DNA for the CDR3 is TGTGCCAGTATGTTAGGGAGAGGGAACACTGAAGCTTTCTTT.

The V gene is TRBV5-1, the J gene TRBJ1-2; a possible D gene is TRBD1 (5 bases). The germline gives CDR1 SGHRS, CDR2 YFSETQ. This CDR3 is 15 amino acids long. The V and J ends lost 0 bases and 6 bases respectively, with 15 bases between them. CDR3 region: CASSLGGPGRDGYTF. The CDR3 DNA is TGCGCCAGCAGCTTGGGGGGCCCGGGCAGGGATGGCTACACCTTC.

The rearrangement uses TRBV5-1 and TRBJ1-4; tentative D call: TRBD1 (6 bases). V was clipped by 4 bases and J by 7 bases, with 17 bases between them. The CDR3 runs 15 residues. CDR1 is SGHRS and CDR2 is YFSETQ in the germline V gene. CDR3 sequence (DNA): TGCGCCAGCAGCGACCTCAGGGGAGTGAGTGAAAAACTGTTTTTT. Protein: CASSDLRGVSEKLFF. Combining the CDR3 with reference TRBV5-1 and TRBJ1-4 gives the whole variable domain KAGVTQTPRYLIKTRGQQVTLSCSPISGHRSVSWYQQTPGQGLQFLFEYFSETQRNKGNFPGRFSGRQFSNSRSEMNVSTLELGDSALYLCASSDLRGVSEKLFFGSGTQLSVL.

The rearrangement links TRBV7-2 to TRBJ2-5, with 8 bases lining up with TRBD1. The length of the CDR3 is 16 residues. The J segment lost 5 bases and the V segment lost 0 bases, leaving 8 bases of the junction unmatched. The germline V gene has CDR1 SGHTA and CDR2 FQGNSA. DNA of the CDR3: TGTGCCAGCAGCTTAGCAACAGGGGGGAGTTGGGAGACCCAGTACTTC. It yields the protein CASSLATGGSWETQYF.

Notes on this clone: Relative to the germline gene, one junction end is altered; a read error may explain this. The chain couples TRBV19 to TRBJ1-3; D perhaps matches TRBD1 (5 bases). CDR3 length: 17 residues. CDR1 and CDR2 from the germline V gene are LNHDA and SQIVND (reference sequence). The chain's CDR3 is CVSSIRTGTSSGNTIYF. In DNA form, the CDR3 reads TGTGTCAGTAGTATACGTACAGGAACAAGCTCTGGAAACACCATATATTTT.

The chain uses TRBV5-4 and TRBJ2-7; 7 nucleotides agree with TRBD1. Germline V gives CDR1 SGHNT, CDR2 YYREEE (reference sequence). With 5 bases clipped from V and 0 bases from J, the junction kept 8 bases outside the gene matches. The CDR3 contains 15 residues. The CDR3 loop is CASSYGTASSYEQYF. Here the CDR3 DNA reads TGTGCCAGCAGTTATGGGACAGCTAGCTCCTACGAGCAGTACTTC.

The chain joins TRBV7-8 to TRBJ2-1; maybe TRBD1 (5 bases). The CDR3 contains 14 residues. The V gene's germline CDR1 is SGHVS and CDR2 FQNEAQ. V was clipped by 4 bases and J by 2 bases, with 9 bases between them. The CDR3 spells CASSSTTAYNEQFF. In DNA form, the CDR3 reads TGTGCCAGCAGCTCGACGACAGCCTACAATGAGCAGTTCTTC.